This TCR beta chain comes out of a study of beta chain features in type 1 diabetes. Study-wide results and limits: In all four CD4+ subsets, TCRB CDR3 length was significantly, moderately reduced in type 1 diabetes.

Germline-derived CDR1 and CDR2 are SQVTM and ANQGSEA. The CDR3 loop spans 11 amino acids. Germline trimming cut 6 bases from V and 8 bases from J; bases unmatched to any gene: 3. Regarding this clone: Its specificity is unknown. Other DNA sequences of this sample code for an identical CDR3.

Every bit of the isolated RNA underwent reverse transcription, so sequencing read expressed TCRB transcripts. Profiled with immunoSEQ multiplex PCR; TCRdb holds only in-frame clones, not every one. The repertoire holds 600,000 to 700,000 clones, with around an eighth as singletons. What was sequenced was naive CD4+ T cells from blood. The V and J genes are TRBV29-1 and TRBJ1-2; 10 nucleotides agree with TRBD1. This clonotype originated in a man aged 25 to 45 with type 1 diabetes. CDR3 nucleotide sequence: TGCAGCGTGGGGACAGGGGTCGGCTACACCTTC. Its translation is CSVGTGVGYTF.